The next 13 T cell receptor beta chains were all read from a single sample in a study of Ad26.COV2.S vaccination and SARS-CoV-2 variants. The treatment is: about 20 received Ad26.COV2.S at low or high dose, single or two shots; roughly five received placebo; per-sample allocation not given. Sampling happened 63 days after the first vaccine or placebo injection. TCRdb's table, derived via immunoSEQ multiplex PCR, lists solely in-frame clones and lacks some. The data show around 300,000 clones, about 89% seen once. The material sequenced was peripheral blood, taken in a trial of Ad26.COV2.S vaccine versus placebo. The receptors originated from a person aged 18 to 59 who received the Ad26.COV2.S COVID-19 vaccine or a placebo.

As to this clone: Different DNA sequences within this sample yield the same CDR3. The genes are TRBV5-1 and TRBJ2-2, with D tentatively TRBD1 (7 bases). Germline V gene data show CDR1 as SGHRS and CDR2 as YFSETQ. The CDR3 sequence is 16 residues long. Trimming took 0 bases from V and 2 from J, leaving 11 bases between them. The CDR3 DNA sequence: TGCGCCAGCAGCTTGGGCGGGACAGAAAACACCGGGGAGCTGTTTTTT. Translated: CASSLGGTENTGELFF. The whole variable domain, filled in from reference TRBV5-1 and TRBJ2-2, reads KAGVTQTPRYLIKTRGQQVTLSCSPISGHRSVSWYQQTPGQGLQFLFEYFSETQRNKGNFPGRFSGRQFSNSRSEMNVSTLELGDSALYLCASSLGGTENTGELFFGEGSRLTVL.

The CDR3 loop is CASSLPASDSYEQYF. In nucleotides, the CDR3 is TGTGCCAGCAGTTTACCGGCTAGCGACTCCTACGAGCAGTACTTC. This chain links TRBV28 with TRBJ2-7, with a tentative D call TRBD2 (6 bases). From germline, CDR1 is MDHEN and CDR2 SYDVKM. Trimming shortened V by 2 bases and J by 0 bases, and 11 bases separated the two germline ends. The CDR3 sequence is 15 residues long.

V is TRBV10-3 and J is TRBJ1-4, with 7 bases identical to TRBD1. CDR3 length equals 14 residues. With 6 bases clipped from V and 7 bases from J, the junction kept 8 bases outside the gene matches. Germline V gene data show CDR1 as ENHRY and CDR2 as SYGVKD. CDR3 nucleotide sequence: TGTGCCATCAGGGGGACAGCGCCGTCTGAAAAACTGTTTTTT. Translated, it gives CAIRGTAPSEKLFF.

The chain carries TRBV6-5 and TRBJ2-4, with a tentative D call TRBD1 (5 bases). The length of the CDR3 is 14 residues. Germline assignment: CDR1 MNHEY and CDR2 SVGAGI. V lost 6 bases and J lost 7, with 16 bases in between. The CDR3 DNA is TGTGCCAGCAGCGGAAGGGGAAGCGAGAACATTCAGTACTTC. This gives the protein CASSGRGSENIQYF.

The gene calls are TRBV20-1 and TRBJ2-1; no definite D call. This CDR3 region has 11 residues. Trimming removed 5 bases at V and 8 bases at J, with 10 bases between. Germline lookup yields CDR1 DFQATT and CDR2 SNEGSKA (reference sequence). The chain's CDR3 is CSAPSYDEQFF. CDR3 nucleotide sequence: TGCAGTGCTCCCTCATATGATGAGCAGTTCTTC.

This chain uses TRBV12-3 or TRBV12-4 with TRBJ1-2; D call uncertain. CDR3 length equals 13 residues. Between the trimmed V and J ends, which lost 3 bases and 2 bases, there was a span of 7 bases. In nucleotides, the CDR3 is TGTGCCAGCAGTTTTGTACAGAACTATGGCTACACCTTC. As protein: CASSFVQNYGYTF.

This chain uses TRBV7-2 with TRBJ2-7; TRBD2 matches at 13 bases. V shed 5 bases and J 6 bases; nucleotides not matched to a gene: 7. CDR1 SGHTA and CDR2 FQGNSA come from the germline V gene. This CDR3 has 15 amino acids. The chain's CDR3 is CASSVRTSGGPEQYF. The CDR3 DNA follows: TGTGCCAGCAGCGTCCGGACTAGCGGGGGCCCCGAGCAGTACTTC.

The chain carries TRBV28 and TRBJ1-5; unclear D gene. Germline lookup yields CDR1 MDHEN and CDR2 SYDVKM. Trimming stripped 2 bases from V and 3 bases from J, with 8 bases between. The CDR3 has 14 amino acids. CDR3 coding DNA: TGTGCCAGCAGTTTAGGGAGTTACAATCAGCCCCAGCATTTT. Translation gives CASSLGSYNQPQHF.

This clone was seen more than once but under ten times. This chain uses TRBV6-6 with TRBJ1-5; 8 bases map to TRBD1. Trimming at V came to 5 bases and at J to 0 bases, leaving 6 bases not matched to a gene. Germline CDR1 and CDR2: MNHNY and SVGAGI (reference sequence). This CDR3 has 16 amino acids. Written as DNA, the CDR3 is TGTGCCAGCAGTACCAGGACAGGGAATAGCAATCAGCCCCAGCATTTT. This codes for CASSTRTGNSNQPQHF.

The rearrangement uses TRBV6-1 and TRBJ1-2; TRBD1 agrees at 9 bases. The germline gives CDR1 MNHNS, CDR2 SASEGT. This CDR3 spans 16 amino acids. After removal of 2 bases from V and 3 bases from J, the junction contained 7 bases not matched to a gene. CDR3 protein: CASSEKTGGRDYGYTF. Here the CDR3 DNA reads TGTGCCAGCAGTGAAAAGACAGGGGGTCGTGACTATGGCTACACCTTC.

The CDR3 loop reads CASSFYGERGFF. The DNA for the CDR3 is TGTGCCAGCAGCTTTTATGGGGAAAGAGGTTTCTTC. The chain employs TRBV5-5 and TRBJ2-1; D gene unclear. The germline V gene encodes CDR1 SGHKS and CDR2 YYEKEE (reference sequence). Trimming cost V 2 bases and J 16 bases, with 16 bases left between them. The CDR3 consists of 12 residues.

The chain recombines TRBV5-4 with TRBJ2-1, with 10 bases fitting TRBD2. In germline, CDR1 is SGHNT, CDR2 YYREEE (reference sequence). The CDR3 runs 17 residues. V shed 2 bases, J shed 6 bases, and the junction held 11 bases outside the gene matches. CDR3 in DNA: TGTGCCAGCAGCTTTTCACTGACCGGGACTAGCGCCAATGAGCAGTTCTTC. It specifies CASSFSLTGTSANEQFF.

V and J are TRBV5-1 and TRBJ1-2; D uncertain. Germline-derived CDR1 and CDR2 are SGHRS and YFSETQ. V gave up 2 bases and J gave up 2 bases, with 4 bases separating them. The length of the CDR3 is 12 residues. The CDR3 coding sequence is TGCGCCAGCAGCTTTTTAAACTATGGCTACACCTTC. It is translated as CASSFLNYGYTF.